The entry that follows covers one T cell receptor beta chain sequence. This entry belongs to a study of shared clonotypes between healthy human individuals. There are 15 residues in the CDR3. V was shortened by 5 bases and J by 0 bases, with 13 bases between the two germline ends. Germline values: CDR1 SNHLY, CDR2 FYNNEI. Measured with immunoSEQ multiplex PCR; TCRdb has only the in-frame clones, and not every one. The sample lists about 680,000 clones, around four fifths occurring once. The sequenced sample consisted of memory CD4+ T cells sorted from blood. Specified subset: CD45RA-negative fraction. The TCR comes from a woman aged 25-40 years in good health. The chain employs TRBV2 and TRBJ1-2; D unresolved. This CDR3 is CASSYTTVANYGYTF. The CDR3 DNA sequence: TGTGCCAGCAGTTACACTACCGTAGCTAACTATGGCTACACCTTC.